This T cell receptor beta chain originates from a study of blood T cell repertoires in COVID-19 (dated by TCRdb to about 2020). About the investigation overall: Collaborator samples came from the United States, Italy and Spain and covered acute and convalescent phases of COVID-19. Samples came from the ongoing ImmuneRACE study (first 160 participants) plus 1,254 subjects from 6 global collaborators. Sample metadata almost always included a de-identified subject ID, COVID-19 status, age in years and sex. Where available, HLA class I and class II types were taken from metadata supplied by the sample provider and were not determined by assay-based typing. A freely available public database, intended as a resource for researchers studying the immune response to SARS-CoV-2, is where the repertoires were released. The dataset comprised deeply sampled blood TCRbeta repertoires from subjects exposed to, actively infected with, or recovered from COVID-19. The prospective study material was composed of cDNA or gDNA derived from T cells, B-cell-depleted T cells, or PBMCs. General conclusions and limits of the study: How much clinical and demographic metadata was included differed by source and by participant, and the metadata was provided uncurated.

With respect to this clone: The target of this receptor is not known. One junction end disagrees with the germline gene, perhaps due to a read error.

In Seattle, one collaborating source enrolled patients while the infection was active and tracked those patients longitudinally over the course of disease. Whole blood was collected in K2EDTA tubes by collaborating institutions according to the institutions' own protocols. For TCRbeta analysis, collaborators shipped samples in one of three forms: frozen whole blood, isolated PBMCs, or DNA extracted from either of those sample types. CDR1 SGHAT and CDR2 FQNNGV are derived from the germline V gene. Including cysteine and phenylalanine, the CDR3 has 13 amino acids. Kept here is only the CDR3 DNA, which spans 39 bases and is read in frame from base 1. TCRbeta CDR3 regions were amplified from genomic DNA using the immunoSEQ Assay, a bias-controlled multiplex PCR. For the original study's pipeline: The number of nucleated cells in each sample was estimated by amplification of reference gene primers within the assay. To quantify the absolute abundance of each unique TCRbeta CDR3 rearrangement, sequence reads were collapsed and filtered. For each sample, productive Simpson clonality was calculated as the square root of Simpson's diversity index over productive rearrangements. TCRdb limited this immuneACCESS table to in-frame rearrangements with V and J called. A share of clones is missing; checked studies link under half to unresolved V genes, and the rest is unexplained. V, J and clone size were drawn from that table, and D and trimming were deduced from the DNA. Across this sample there are 300,000 to 350,000 clones, with around 90% seen only once. The ten largest clones take up less than 3% of the sample.

The TCR originated in a woman aged 30 to 39 with COVID-19, enrolled during active disease. The sequencing input was peripheral blood. In this chain, TRBV11-2 is recombined with TRBJ2-1; 9 junctional bases match TRBD1. For the CDR3, the sequence is CASSFGTGMDLVF. The DNA sequence is as follows: TGTGCCAGCAGCTTCGGGACAGGGATGGACTTGGTCTTC.